Described below is a single T cell receptor beta chain sequence and its context. This sample was taken from a study of OX40 agonist ivuxolimab in advanced cancers. The CDR3 extends over 13 amino acids. CDR1 and CDR2 from the germline V gene are SGHRS and YFSETQ. V was clipped by 2 bases and J by 5 bases, with 8 bases between them. Using immunoSEQ multiplex PCR, the repertoire was profiled, and TCRdb retains in-frame clones only, with some absent. The profile covers tens of thousands of clones, with 81% appearing a single time and approximately 5% taken by the ten largest. This rearrangement joins TRBV5-1 to TRBJ1-5; no firm D call. This clonotype was sampled from an adult with an advanced solid tumor such as melanoma, head and neck, liver or kidney cancer. This specimen consisted of CD4+ or CD8+ T cells sorted from blood, obtained in a trial of the OX40 agonist ivuxolimab. CDR3: CASSFSPDQPQHF. Written as DNA, the CDR3 is TGCGCCAGCAGCTTCTCACCAGATCAGCCCCAGCATTTT.